The clone carrying this T cell receptor (beta chain) appeared many times. The antigen remains unidentified. The CDR3 contains 15 residues. V lost 1 base to trimming and J lost 1 base, with 9 bases between them. Per the germline V gene, CDR1 is SGHDT and CDR2 is YYEEEE. The sample belongs to a study of T cells in Graves' hyperthyroidism and ophthalmopathy. General study results and limits: Researchers report that a 13 V-J model separated ophthalmopathy from stable hyperthyroidism.

When ophthalmopathy did not progress within 18 months, Graves' hyperthyroidism was considered stable. There were TCR beta CDR3 regions amplified from RNA transcripts. HTBI primers were employed in a first-round RT-PCR of the TCR CDR3. TCRdb recomputed calls from the multiplex PCR reads with MiXCR, one row per CDR3 protein. Of a few hundred thousand distinct CDR3 sequences in the sample, 40% to 55% are singletons; the top ten hold more than 7%. The clonotype comes from a woman aged 18-30 years with Graves' hyperthyroidism. The chain couples TRBV5-6 to TRBJ1-5, with TRBD1 as a possible D gene (5 bases). The sequenced material came from peripheral blood or thyroid tissue (not recorded which). CDR3 residues: CASSLRGMSNQPQHF. DNA for the CDR3: TGTGCCAGCAGCTTGCGGGGGATGAGCAATCAGCCCCAGCATTTT.